These 21 T cell receptor beta chains originate from one sample sequenced in a study of human T cells and chemical hapten exposure. Time point of the sample: patch test 2, 6 weeks after DPC sensitization. The sample's treatment: therapeutic diphenylcyclopropenone sensitization with weekly scalp DPC. TCRdb re-called the RACE reads through MiXCR, storing one row per CDR3 protein. Found here are about 70,000 distinct CDR3 sequences, about 8.5% of them singletons; the top ten hold approximately 3.5%. The sequences come from whole blood, collected in connection with sensitization to the hapten diphenylcyclopropenone (DPC). Receptors were obtained from a woman aged 45-65 years with alopecia areata. Some clones in this sample may be carry-over from other donors' samples.

J is TRBJ2-1 and V is TRBV19, with a tentative D call TRBD2 (6 bases). Germline V gives CDR1 LNHDA, CDR2 SQIVND (reference sequence). The CDR3 contains 11 residues. Trimming shortened V by 9 bases and J by 12 bases, and 15 bases separated the two germline ends. The CDR3 sequence: CASLDSGGQFF. The CDR3 nucleotides are TGTGCCAGCCTCGACTCCGGGGGGCAGTTCTTC. Complete variable domain (other parts from reference TRBV19 and TRBJ2-1): DGGITQSPKYLFRKEGQNVTLSCEQNLNHDAMYWYRQDPGQGLRLIYYSQIVNDFQKGDIAEGYSVSREKKESFPLTVTSAQKNPTAFYLCASLDSGGQFFGPGTRLTVL.

This clonotype was picked up many times. V and J are TRBV12-3 or TRBV12-4 and TRBJ2-1; 10 nucleotides line up with TRBD2. The ends lost 5 bases at V and 6 bases at J; junction bases unmatched: 10. The CDR3 runs to 16 residues. CDR3 protein: CASSPRSLAGGNEQFF. In DNA form, the CDR3 reads TGTGCCAGCAGTCCCCGAAGTTTAGCGGGGGGCAATGAGCAGTTCTTC.

The rearrangement links TRBV2 to TRBJ2-7; D is undetermined. Germline assignment: CDR1 SNHLY and CDR2 FYNNEI. The CDR3 runs to 12 residues. V gave up 6 bases and J gave up 0 bases, with 6 bases separating them. CDR3 sequence: CASSGNSYEQYF. The CDR3 region has the DNA TGTGCCAGCAGCGGCAACTCCTACGAGCAGTACTTC.

The chain combines TRBV29-1 with TRBJ1-2; perhaps TRBD1 as D (5 bases). Trimming stripped 2 bases from V and 5 bases from J, with 12 bases between. Germline V gives CDR1 SQVTM, CDR2 ANQGSEA. The CDR3 has 13 residues. The CDR3 sequence is CSVELREGYGYTF. DNA for the CDR3: TGCAGCGTTGAACTCAGGGAAGGGTATGGCTACACCTTC.

This clonotype was seen a few times. The chain links TRBV20-1 to TRBJ1-5; a possible D gene is TRBD1 (5 bases). The ends were cut back, 0 bases at V and 7 bases at J, with 10 bases in the middle. CDR1 and CDR2 (germline): DFQATT, SNEGSKA (reference sequence). The CDR3 loop spans 13 amino acids. DNA of the CDR3: TGCAGTGCTAGAGATCCCAGGGAACAGCCCCAGCATTTT. This translates into CSARDPREQPQHF.

This clonotype was found a few times. Here the CDR3 DNA reads TGCAGTGCTATGGACACGGGGTCGCCCTACGAGCAGTACTTC. It codes for CSAMDTGSPYEQYF. The chain employs TRBV20-1 and TRBJ2-7; possibly TRBD1 or TRBD2 for D (5 bases each). The germline V gene encodes CDR1 DFQATT and CDR2 SNEGSKA (reference sequence). V lost 4 bases to trimming and J lost 2 bases, with 15 bases between them. The length of the CDR3 is 14 residues.

This clonotype was recorded at least ten times. This chain connects TRBV29-1 to TRBJ1-2, with D maybe TRBD1 (6 bases). The CDR3 extends over 13 amino acids. Germline values: CDR1 SQVTM, CDR2 ANQGSEA. With 4 bases removed from V and 8 bases from J, the gap between germline ends came to 17 bases. CDR3 loop: CSVALRGDMGYTF. The CDR3 nucleotides read TGCAGCGTTGCTCTCAGGGGAGATATGGGCTACACCTTC.

This clonotype was seen a handful of times. The rearrangement uses TRBV13 and TRBJ1-1; 7 positions agree with TRBD1. CDR3 length: 11 residues. The V gene end was trimmed by 5 bases and the J gene end by 8 bases; junction bases not matched to a gene: 2. Germline V gene data show CDR1 as PRHDT and CDR2 as FYEKMQ (reference sequence). CDR3 DNA: TGTGCCAGCAGCGACAGGGTAGAAGCTTTCTTT. It yields the protein CASSDRVEAFF.

The table lists this clonotype with many counts. The chain uses TRBV3-1 and TRBJ1-1, with D possibly matching TRBD1 (6 bases). This CDR3 spans 14 amino acids. Germline V CDR1 and CDR2: LGHDT, YNNKEL (reference sequence). Trimming removed 4 bases at V and 2 bases at J, with 11 bases between. The CDR3 loop is CASSPGAANTEAFF. The CDR3 coding sequence is TGTGCCAGCAGCCCAGGGGCCGCAAACACTGAAGCTTTCTTT.

The chain employs TRBV2 and TRBJ1-5; the D is unclear. Trimming stripped 0 bases from V and 0 bases from J, with 9 bases between. The CDR3 is made up of 16 amino acids. Germline CDR1 and CDR2: SNHLY and FYNNEI. CDR3 bases: TGTGCCAGCAGTGAAGCTAGCCCCTATAGCAATCAGCCCCAGCATTTT. This gives the protein CASSEASPYSNQPQHF.

There are many counts of this clonotype. The rearrangement joins TRBV3-1 to TRBJ2-1, with no clear D. V lost 4 bases and J 7 bases, leaving 8 bases between the germline ends. CDR1 LGHDT and CDR2 YNNKEL come from the germline V gene (reference sequence). CDR3 size: 12 residues. In DNA, the CDR3 is TGTGCCAGCAGCCGGGTCCGAAATGAGCAGTTCTTC. Protein: CASSRVRNEQFF.

As for this clonotype: Because it lacks the conserved phenylalanine or tryptophan at the end, this CDR3 is likely a read error. Because the CDR3's place on the DNA is in doubt, the DNA is left out and the CDR3 is given as listed by TCRdb. CDR3 residues: CSVVAATEQ. The chain has TRBV29-1 and TRBJ2-7. CDR1 and CDR2 (germline): SQVTM, ANQGSEA. The CDR3 contains 9 residues when both ends are counted.

The gene calls are TRBV5-1 and TRBJ2-2; D is unclear. Germline V lookup: CDR1 SGHRS, CDR2 YFSETQ. The CDR3 runs to 12 residues. Trimming shortened V by 0 bases and J by 6 bases, and 3 bases separated the two germline ends. The CDR3 sequence: CASSLEPGELFF. The CDR3 DNA reads TGCGCCAGCAGCTTGGAACCCGGGGAGCTGTTTTTT.

This clonotype has only a few counts. The J gene is TRBJ2-1, the V gene TRBV7-8, with TRBD2 matching over 13 bases. Germline CDR1 reads SGHVS; CDR2 reads FQNEAQ. The CDR3 length is 19 residues. V shed 3 bases and J 3 bases; nucleotides not matched to a gene: 11. CDR3 bases: TGTGCCAGCAGCTTGTCCAAGGGGACTAGCGGGAAGGACTACAATGAGCAGTTCTTC. Translation gives CASSLSKGTSGKDYNEQFF.

This clonotype was seen once. This chain links TRBV18 with TRBJ1-1; maybe TRBD1 (6 bases). The CDR3 has 14 residues. Germline CDR1 reads KGHSH; CDR2 reads LQKENI. V gave up 5 bases and J gave up 1 base, with 11 bases separating them. For the CDR3, the DNA is TGTGCCAGCTCAATCGGACAGCGGAACACTGAAGCTTTCTTT. It translates to CASSIGQRNTEAFF. The complete variable domain, with remaining parts taken from reference TRBV18 and TRBJ1-1, reads NAGVMQNPRHLVRRRGQEARLRCSPMKGHSHVYWYRQLPEEGLKFMVYLQKENIIDESGMPKERFSAEFPKEGPSILRIQQVVRGDSAAYFCASSIGQRNTEAFFGQGTRLTVV.

A few counts support this clonotype. One end of the junction does not line up with germline, which may come from a read error. The chain joins TRBV4-3 to TRBJ2-4; D gene uncertain. The CDR3 is 15 residues long. Germline CDR1 reads LGHNA; CDR2 reads YSLEER. CDR3 residues: CASSQDVAVRGIQYF. The CDR3 bases are TGCGCCAGCAGTCAAGATGTTGCGGTCCGAGGCATTCAGTACTTC.

The chain couples TRBV20-1 to TRBJ2-5, with 10 bases lining up with TRBD1. Trimming cost V 6 bases and J 6 bases; bases outside gene matches: 10. The CDR3 covers 14 residues. In germline, CDR1 is DFQATT, CDR2 SNEGSKA (reference sequence). This CDR3 reads CSAQDRGDWQTQYF. Here the CDR3 DNA reads TGCAGTGCCCAGGACAGGGGGGACTGGCAGACCCAGTACTTC.

The chain employs TRBV11-2 and TRBJ2-7, with D tentatively TRBD2 (5 bases). This CDR3 is built from 13 residues. V lost 5 bases and J lost 4, with 12 bases in between. CDR1 and CDR2 (germline): SGHAT, FQNNGV. CDR3 loop: CASSGLAVYEQYF. CDR3 bases: TGTGCCAGCAGCGGGCTAGCTGTTTACGAGCAGTACTTC.

The CDR3 is CASSGRGEANYGYTF. The DNA of the CDR3 is TGTGCCAGCAGTGGACGGGGGGAAGCGAACTATGGCTACACCTTC. The chain is built from TRBV27 and TRBJ1-2; weak D call: TRBD1 (5 bases). The CDR3 spans 15 residues. Germline CDR1 reads MNHEY; CDR2 reads SMNVEV (reference sequence). V was shortened by 5 bases and J by 2 bases, with 15 bases between the two germline ends.

This clonotype has ten or more counts. The V and J genes are TRBV20-1 and TRBJ1-6, with D tentatively TRBD1 (6 bases). CDR1 DFQATT and CDR2 SNEGSKA come from the germline V gene (reference sequence). CDR3 size: 15 residues. V lost 5 bases and J 0 bases, leaving 11 bases between the germline ends. CDR3 sequence: CSAPRGISYNSPLHF. For the CDR3, the DNA is TGCAGTGCTCCTAGGGGGATCTCCTATAATTCACCCCTCCACTTT.

The rearrangement links TRBV7-2 to TRBJ1-4; 8 nucleotides agree with TRBD1. Germline CDR1 reads SGHTA; CDR2 reads FQGNSA. This CDR3 is 13 amino acids long. Trimming took 3 bases from V and 16 from J; bases not matched to a gene: 10. The CDR3 reads CASSLSSGGLPFF. CDR3 DNA: TGTGCCAGCAGCTTGTCTTCAGGGGGCTTACCGTTTTTT.